This TCR beta chain was sequenced for a study of shared clonotypes between healthy human individuals. Study information: For every donor, three CD4 naive, three CD4 memory, two CD8 naive and one CD8 memory plates were used.

The run depth of the assay was deep. Using immunoSEQ multiplex PCR, the repertoire was profiled, and TCRdb retains in-frame clones only, with some absent. The sample lists some 2 million clones, about 95% seen once, with around 1.2% in the top ten. Comments on this clone: The target antigen is unknown.

Germline V gene lookup returns CDR1 MNHEY and CDR2 SMNVEV (reference sequence). The J segment lost 6 bases and the V segment lost 1 base, leaving 4 bases of the junction unmatched. The CDR3 contains 15 residues. Naive CD8 cells lacked CD45RO and underwent positive selection for CCR7, leaving out terminally differentiated effector memory CD45RA+ cells. Overall study results and limits: It was observed that 5% to 6.5% of naive CD4 clonotypes were shared across a handful of donors. Larger estimated richness was generally recorded for naive subsets relative to memory subsets.

The specimen was naive CD8+ T cells sorted from blood. This TCR came from a man aged 18-30 years in good health. The chain links TRBV27 to TRBJ1-2; 11 bases line up with TRBD1. CDR3 in amino acids: CASSLWGQGEDGYTF. The DNA for the CDR3 is TGTGCCAGCAGTTTATGGGGACAGGGGGAGGATGGCTACACCTTC.